This TCR beta chain originates from a study of metastatic and nonmetastatic thyroid tumors. This clone was detected ten times or more. This CDR3 contains 15 residues. CDR1 and CDR2 from the germline V gene are SEHNR and FQNEAQ (reference sequence). The V gene end was trimmed by 5 bases and the J gene end by 7 bases; junction bases not matched to a gene: 11. TCRdb redid the clone calls on the PCR reads using MiXCR. The sample has approximately 38,000 clones; around a sixth are singletons. Each patient came to thyroid surgery without any prior treatment (of any kind). Sequencing was carried out using tumor tissue. The sequence was obtained from a female donor with papillary thyroid cancer or a benign thyroid nodule (not recorded which). Some clones in this sample may be carry-over from other donors' samples. This chain connects TRBV7-9 to TRBJ2-1, with TRBD2 matching over 7 bases. CDR3 loop: CASSPTLGGSNEQFF. CDR3 DNA sequence: TGTGCCAGCAGCCCCACATTGGGCGGGAGTAATGAGCAGTTCTTC.